This T cell receptor beta chain stems from a study of T cell repertoires in cytomegalovirus infection. Turning to the study itself: Carrying CMV and the relevant HLA type showed in public TCR beta signatures.

V was pared by 2 bases and J by 4 bases, with 5 bases of the junction left unmatched. CDR1 and CDR2 from the germline V gene are MDHEN and SYDVKM. This CDR3 contains 15 residues. Details on this clonotype: Its antigen is undetermined.

TCRdb redid the calling of the reads with MiXCR, one entry per CDR3 protein. The table includes hundreds of thousands of distinct CDR3 sequences, 9% to 9.5% detected once. Whole-study results and caveats: Adding up the frequency of public TCR beta families identified people who carried CMV plus the relevant HLA. Within the response measured ex vivo, HLA-C-restricted CMV-specific TCR beta clonotypes were dominant.

This TCR was sampled from a human donor in good health (CMV status not recorded). Some clones in this sample may be carry-over from other donors' samples. Sequenced: PBMCs. The rearrangement uses TRBV28 and TRBJ1-5; TRBD1 matches at 7 bases. For the CDR3, the DNA is TGTGCCAGCAGTTTACCACAGGGGCGGAATCAGCCCCAGCATTTT. It specifies CASSLPQGRNQPQHF.